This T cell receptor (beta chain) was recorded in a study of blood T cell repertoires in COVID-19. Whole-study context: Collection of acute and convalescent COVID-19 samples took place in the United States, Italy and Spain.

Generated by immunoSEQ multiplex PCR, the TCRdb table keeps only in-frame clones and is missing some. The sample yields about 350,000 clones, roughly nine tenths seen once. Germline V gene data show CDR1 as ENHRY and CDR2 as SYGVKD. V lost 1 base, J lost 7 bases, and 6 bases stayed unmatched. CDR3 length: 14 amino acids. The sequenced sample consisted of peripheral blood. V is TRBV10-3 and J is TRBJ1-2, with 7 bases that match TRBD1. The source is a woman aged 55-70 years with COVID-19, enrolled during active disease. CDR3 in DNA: TGTGCCATCAGTGAGTACCAGACAGGGATTGGCTACACCTTC. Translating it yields CAISEYQTGIGYTF.